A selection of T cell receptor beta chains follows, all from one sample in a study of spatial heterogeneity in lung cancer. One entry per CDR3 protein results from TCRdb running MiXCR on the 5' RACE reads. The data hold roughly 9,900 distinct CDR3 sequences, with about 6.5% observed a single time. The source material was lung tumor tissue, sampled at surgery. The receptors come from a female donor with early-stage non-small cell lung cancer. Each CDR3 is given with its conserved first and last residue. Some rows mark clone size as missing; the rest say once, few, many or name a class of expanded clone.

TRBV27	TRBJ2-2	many	CASRYGTANTGELFF
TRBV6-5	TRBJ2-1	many	CASSILSGNEQFF
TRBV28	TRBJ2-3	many	CASTLLAGVGADTQYF
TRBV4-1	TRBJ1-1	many	CASSQESLPGVLAFF
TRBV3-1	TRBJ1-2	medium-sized	CASSQDSGGETTRPLYGYTF
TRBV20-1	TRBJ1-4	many	CSAPDRGGSNEKLFF
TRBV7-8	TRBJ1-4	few	CASRGTGVLEKLFF
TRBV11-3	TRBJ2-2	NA	CVSSLEGANTGELFF
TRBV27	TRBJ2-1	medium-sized	CASSSEGRSYNEQFF
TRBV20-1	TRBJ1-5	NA	CSARDQTGTGYNQPQHF
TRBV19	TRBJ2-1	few	CASSRTPGSYNEQFF
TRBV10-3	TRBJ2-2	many	CANAGDANTGELFF
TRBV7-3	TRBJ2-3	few	CASSAVLSTDTQYF
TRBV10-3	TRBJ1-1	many	CATEEQGGAFF
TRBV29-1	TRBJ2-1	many	CSVPGLEAYNEQFF
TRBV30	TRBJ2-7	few	CACEVIGLAGDEQYF